A selection of T cell receptor beta chains follows, all from one sample in a study of blood T cell repertoires in COVID-19. Method: immunoSEQ multiplex PCR; TCRdb's copy keeps in-frame clones and lacks some. The sample shows around 200,000 clones, about 83% of them seen only once. The sample taken for sequencing was peripheral blood. Every receptor here comes from a woman aged 25 to 39 with COVID-19, enrolled during active disease. Each CDR3 is given with its conserved first and last residue. A D gene is named only where the DNA matches it firmly. Expanded clones get a size class; other rows say once, few or many, or leave the size out.

>13|once|TRBJ1-5|TRBV6-2/TRBV6-3|-
CASSYSTNQPQHF
TGTGCCAGCAGTTATTCCACTAATCAGCCCCAGCATTTT
>16|-|TRBJ1-6|TRBV4-3|-
CASSQDLADGGSPLHF
TGCGCCAGCAGCCAAGATTTGGCAGACGGGGGGTCACCCCTCCACTTT
>15|-|TRBJ1-2|TRBV5-4|TRBD1
CASSSRNDRGDGYTF
TGTGCCAGCAGCTCAAGAAACGACAGGGGAGATGGCTACACCTTC
>13|-|TRBJ1-1|TRBV30|-
CAWTRSTGTEAFF
TGTGCCTGGACGCGGAGTACGGGCACTGAAGCTTTCTTT
>12|-|TRBJ2-5|TRBV29-1|TRBD2
CSAQGPGGTQYF
TGCAGCGCTCAGGGTCCGGGGGGGACCCAGTACTTC
>15|once|TRBJ1-5|TRBV9|-
CASSVTDSINQPQHF
TGTGCCAGCAGCGTAACGGACAGTATCAATCAGCCCCAGCATTTT
>15|-|TRBJ2-1|TRBV7-2|TRBD2
CASSSSSGIGNEQFF
TGTGCCAGCAGCTCGAGTAGCGGGATTGGGAATGAGCAGTTCTTC
>14|-|TRBJ1-6|TRBV19|TRBD1
CASGVTGGGSPLHF
TGTGCCAGTGGAGTGACAGGGGGAGGTTCACCCCTCCACTTT
>16|few|TRBJ2-1|TRBV11-2|TRBD2
CASSFGGEGAYNEQFF
TGTGCCAGCAGCTTTGGGGGGGAAGGGGCCTACAATGAGCAGTTCTTC
>15|-|TRBJ2-1|TRBV5-3|TRBD2
CARNTSGRTRSEQFF
TGTGCCAGAAACACTAGCGGGAGAACGCGGAGTGAGCAGTTCTTC
>16|-|TRBJ1-4|TRBV25-1|TRBD1
CASSERQGSYREKLFF
TGTGCCAGCAGTGAAAGACAGGGTTCTTACCGTGAAAAACTGTTTTTT
>14|-|TRBJ2-3|TRBV18|-
CASSPAASTDTQYF
TGTGCCAGCTCACCGGCAGCGAGCACAGATACGCAGTATTTT
>17|-|TRBJ2-3|TRBV4-3|TRBD2
CASSQEQASGSADTQYF
TGCGCCAGCAGCCAAGAACAGGCTAGCGGGAGTGCAGATACGCAGTATTTT
>15|few|TRBJ2-7|TRBV28|TRBD2
CASSLPGLAIHEQYF
TGTGCCAGCAGTTTACCCGGACTAGCGATCCACGAGCAGTACTTC
>13|-|TRBJ2-1|TRBV12-3/TRBV12-4|TRBD1
CASSPRGQGEQFF
TGTGCCAGCAGTCCAAGGGGACAGGGGGAGCAGTTCTTC
>14|-|TRBJ2-7|TRBV6-6|-
CASNTIQGDYEQYF
TGTGCCAGCAACACCATACAGGGAGACTACGAGCAGTACTTC
>14|many|TRBJ1-4|TRBV5-1|TRBD1
CASSQGQGGEKLFF
TGCGCCAGCAGCCAGGGACAGGGGGGAGAAAAACTGTTTTTT
>17|-|TRBJ1-3|TRBV5-4|-
CASSLAGQLNSGNTIYF
TGTGCCAGCAGCTTGGCCGGACAGCTTAACTCTGGAAACACCATATATTTT
>15|-|TRBJ1-1|TRBV4-3|-
CASSQRTAPNTEAFF
TGCGCCAGCAGCCAGCGAACAGCCCCGAACACTGAAGCTTTCTTT
>13|-|TRBJ2-7|TRBV11-2|-
CASSLSRSYEQYF
TGTGCCAGCAGCTTATCACGGTCCTACGAGCAATACTTC
>16|-|TRBJ2-1|TRBV11-2|-
CASSPHPSATPNEQFF
TGTGCCAGCAGCCCTCACCCCTCGGCGACACCCAATGAGCAGTTCTTC
>18|-|TRBJ1-6|TRBV27|-
CASSYGGFPSSYNSPLHF
TGTGCCAGCAGTTACGGGGGGTTCCCGAGCTCCTATAATTCACCCCTCCACTTT
>11|-|TRBJ2-1|TRBV2|TRBD2
CASGLVGEQFF
TGTGCCAGTGGACTAGTCGGTGAGCAGTTCTTC
>12|-|TRBJ1-2|TRBV2|TRBD1
CASSNPTGGYTF
TGTGCCAGCAGTAACCCGACAGGGGGCTACACCTTC
>16|once|TRBJ2-5|TRBV9|TRBD1
CASSVGGGAIKETQYF
TGTGCCAGCAGCGTAGGAGGGGGCGCGATAAAAGAGACCCAGTACTTC
>15|-|TRBJ2-3|TRBV18|TRBD1
CASSGSGTVIGTQYF
TGTGCCAGCTCTGGGTCCGGGACAGTTATAGGTACGCAGTATTTT
>17|-|TRBJ2-1|TRBV18|TRBD2
CASSPPLSGKGKDEQFF
TGTGCCAGCTCACCACCCCTCAGCGGGAAGGGGAAGGATGAGCAGTTCTTC
>15|-|TRBJ2-7|TRBV5-1|TRBD2
CASRRTLAVRYEQYF
TGCGCCAGCAGGCGTACACTAGCGGTCCGCTACGAGCAGTACTTC